One sample yielded the 17 T cell receptor beta chains listed below, sequenced in a study of technical replicates of blood from a few donors (dated by TCRdb to 2016 to 2017). The library was built by means of the immunoSEQ multiplex PCR assay. The source is immuneACCESS, and TCRdb retained only in-frame sequences with V and J called. Part of the clones is not carried over; for the studies checked, unresolved V genes explain less than half of this, and the remainder is unexplained. The sample has about 81,000 clones on record, approximately 96% of them singletons. The leading ten clones occupy about 0.37% of the sample. Sequenced: T cells isolated from PBMCs. The receptors were sampled from a human donor in good health.

This chain links TRBV30 with TRBJ1-1; 8 nucleotides line up with TRBD1. V lost 0 bases and J lost 5; bases outside the gene matches: 8. Germline loops: CDR1 GTSNPN, CDR2 SVGIG (reference sequence). CDR3 length: 15 amino acids. Here the CDR3 DNA reads TGTGCCTGGAGTGTTCTGGACAGGGCTGTGACTGAAGCTTTCTTT. This gives the protein CAWSVLDRAVTEAFF.

The V gene is TRBV30, the J gene TRBJ1-5; D is possibly TRBD1 (6 bases). The CDR3 is 13 amino acids. V lost 1 base, J lost 3 bases, and 7 bases lay in between. Germline values: CDR1 GTSNPN, CDR2 SVGIG (reference sequence). DNA for the CDR3: TGTGCCTGGAGTGACAGGGTCAATCAGCCCCAGCATTTT. It translates to CAWSDRVNQPQHF.

The rearrangement joins TRBV19 to TRBJ1-1, with D possibly TRBD1 on 5 matching bases. The CDR3 loop spans 13 amino acids. Germline assignment: CDR1 LNHDA and CDR2 SQIVND (reference sequence). Deletions cut 4 bases from V and 6 bases from J, with 12 bases between. The chain's CDR3 is CASSTQGEAEAFF. The CDR3 region has the DNA TGTGCCAGTAGTACCCAGGGTGAGGCTGAAGCTTTCTTT.

This clone has just one count. J is TRBJ2-7 and V is TRBV19; D is ambiguous. Trimming shortened V by 5 bases and J by 4 bases, and 12 bases separated the two germline ends. The CDR3 consists of 13 residues. Germline CDR1 reads LNHDA; CDR2 reads SQIVND (reference sequence). In nucleotides, the CDR3 is TGTGCCAGTAGTCCCCGATGGCAGTACGAGCAGTACTTC. Protein: CASSPRWQYEQYF.

The chain combines TRBV27 with TRBJ1-5; D perhaps matches TRBD1 (5 bases). Deletions cut 6 bases from V and 0 bases from J, with 15 bases between. Germline CDR1 MNHEY, CDR2 SMNVEV (reference sequence). The CDR3 is made up of 16 amino acids. This CDR3 is CASSSWGDPSNQPQHF. CDR3 bases: TGTGCCAGCAGCTCCTGGGGGGACCCTAGCAATCAGCCCCAGCATTTT.

This clone was seen just once. The CDR3 DNA follows: TGTGCCATCAGCGGGACAGGGGAAACAGATACGCAGTATTTT. This sequence encodes CAISGTGETDTQYF. The genes are TRBV10-3 and TRBJ2-3; 10 bases agree with TRBD1. Per the germline V gene, CDR1 is ENHRY and CDR2 is SYGVKD. The V segment lost 6 bases and the J segment 3 bases; nucleotides outside the gene matches: 3. CDR3 length equals 14 residues.

The V call is TRBV29-1, the J call TRBJ2-3, with 8 bases fitting TRBD1. V lost 5 bases to trimming and J lost 4 bases; unmatched junction nucleotides: 5. The CDR3 totals 13 residues. Germline assignment: CDR1 SQVTM and CDR2 ANQGSEA. The CDR3 region is CSVPGQEADTQYF. As DNA, the CDR3 is TGCAGCGTTCCGGGACAGGAGGCAGATACGCAGTATTTT.

This rearrangement joins TRBV9 to TRBJ2-2, with 10 positions matching TRBD2. Trimming cost V 0 bases and J 6 bases; bases outside gene matches: 5. Germline loops: CDR1 SGDLS, CDR2 YYNGEE. The CDR3 spans 16 residues. The CDR3 nucleotides read TGTGCCAGCAGCGTAGATCTAGCGGGAGACGCCGGGGAGCTGTTTTTT. This encodes CASSVDLAGDAGELFF.

The chain joins TRBV11-3 to TRBJ2-7; a weak D match, TRBD2 (5 bases). This CDR3 has 15 amino acids. The V end was cut by 5 bases, the J end by 3 bases, with 17 bases between. Germline V gene lookup returns CDR1 SGHNT and CDR2 YENEEA. CDR3 residues: CASSTTSVRFYEQYF. CDR3 sequence (DNA): TGTGCCAGCAGCACAACTAGTGTGAGGTTCTACGAGCAGTACTTC.

The chain couples TRBV18 to TRBJ2-2; TRBD1 is a possible D gene (5 bases). V was trimmed by 2 bases and J by 3 bases, leaving 10 bases between them. Germline V gene sequence: CDR1 KGHSH, CDR2 LQKENI. The CDR3 covers 15 residues. The CDR3 reads CASSPYRGDTGELFF. The CDR3 nucleotides are TGTGCCAGCTCACCATATAGGGGCGACACCGGGGAGCTGTTTTTT.

This chain connects TRBV6-5 to TRBJ1-2, with 9 nucleotides matching TRBD1. The CDR3 length is 14 residues. Germline V gene lookup returns CDR1 MNHEY and CDR2 SVGAGI. V shed 11 bases, J shed 1 base, and the junction held 8 bases outside the gene matches. In DNA, the CDR3 is TGTGCCGCCACCGGGACAGGGAATAACTATGGCTACACCTTC. Translating it yields CAATGTGNNYGYTF.

V gene TRBV5-1 combines with J gene TRBJ1-2; D is possibly TRBD1 (6 bases). The CDR3 loop spans 15 amino acids. V shed 0 bases and J shed 4 bases, with 13 bases lying between them. Germline V lookup: CDR1 SGHRS, CDR2 YFSETQ. Here the CDR3 DNA reads TGCGCCAGCAGCTTGGCAGGGGATGAGGTCTATGGCTACACCTTC. Translation: CASSLAGDEVYGYTF.

V gene TRBV5-1 combines with J gene TRBJ1-2, with D unresolved. V was shortened by 0 bases and J by 4 bases, with 10 bases between the two germline ends. The CDR3 extends over 14 amino acids. Germline lookup yields CDR1 SGHRS and CDR2 YFSETQ. This CDR3 reads CASSLGRLPYGYTF. CDR3 sequence (DNA): TGCGCCAGCAGCTTGGGCAGACTCCCCTATGGCTACACCTTC.

CDR3 amino acids: CASSVGAPDTQYF. CDR3 DNA sequence: TGTGCCAGCAGCGTAGGGGCCCCAGATACGCAGTATTTT. J is TRBJ2-3 and V is TRBV9, with D unresolved. This CDR3 region has 13 residues. CDR1 and CDR2 from the germline V gene are SGDLS and YYNGEE. V was clipped by 0 bases and J by 4 bases, with 6 bases between them.

V is TRBV15 and J is TRBJ2-7; 8 bases line up with TRBD2. The CDR3 has 15 residues. Germline V lookup: CDR1 LNHNV, CDR2 YYDKDF (reference sequence). V dropped 3 bases and J dropped 5; count of bases not matched to a gene: 9. The CDR3 DNA follows: TGTGCCACCAGCAGGCGGAGCGGGGGCACAGACGAGCAGTACTTC. Its translation: CATSRRSGGTDEQYF. Based on the CDR3 plus reference TRBV15 and TRBJ2-7, the full variable domain is DAMVIQNPRYQVTQFGKPVTLSCSQTLNHNVMYWYQQKSSQAPKLLFHYYDKDFNNEADTPDNFQSRRPNTSFCFLDIRSPGLGDTAMYLCATSRRSGGTDEQYFGPGTRLTVT.

This chain links TRBV11-2 with TRBJ2-6, with unresolved D. The ends were cut back, 3 bases at V and 4 bases at J, with 4 bases in the middle. The germline V gene encodes CDR1 SGHAT and CDR2 FQNNGV. CDR3 length equals 13 residues. CDR3 sequence reads: CASSFTGANVLTF. Written as DNA, the CDR3 is TGTGCCAGCAGCTTTACAGGGGCCAACGTCCTGACTTTC. The variable domain in full, with the rest retrieved from reference TRBV11-2 and TRBJ2-6, is EAGVAQSPRYKIIEKRQSVAFWCNPISGHATLYWYQQILGQGPKLLIQFQNNGVVDDSQLPKDRFSAERLKGVDSTLKIQPAKLEDSAVYLCASSFTGANVLTFGAGSRLTVL.

The V gene is TRBV7-9, the J gene TRBJ1-1, with D unclear. V shed 6 bases and J shed 3 bases, with 20 bases lying between them. Germline V gene data show CDR1 as SEHNR and CDR2 as FQNEAQ (reference sequence). This CDR3 spans 16 amino acids. In nucleotides, the CDR3 is TGTGCCAGCAGGACCGTTCCGGGGTTAGGGCACACTGAAGCTTTCTTT. Protein: CASRTVPGLGHTEAFF.